A single sample gave rise to the 30 T cell receptor beta chains below, sequenced in a study of T cells in narcolepsy. Sequenced by immunoSEQ multiplex PCR; TCRdb stores in-frame clones only, minus some. This table holds 25,000 to 30,000 clones, roughly four fifths found once. Sequences were obtained from memory (CD45RA-) CD4+ T cells from blood. These receptors were taken from a human donor in good health.

Of note for this clone: The same CDR3 arises from other DNA sequences in this sample as well. The CDR3 sequence is CASKLAGGRRAGELFF. As DNA, the CDR3 is TGTGCCAGTAAGCTAGCGGGAGGGCGAAGGGCCGGGGAGCTGTTTTTT. V usage is TRBV19 and J usage is TRBJ2-2; TRBD2 aligns across 12 bases. CDR3 size: 16 residues. Germline CDR1 LNHDA, CDR2 SQIVND (reference sequence). V shed 7 bases, J shed 6 bases, and the junction held 9 bases outside the gene matches.

The gene calls are TRBV14 and TRBJ2-7; 7 bases are shared with TRBD1. Germline V lookup: CDR1 SGHDN, CDR2 FVKESK. Losses at the gene ends were 5 bases for V and 0 bases for J; bases not matched to a gene: 10. CDR3 length: 16 amino acids. The CDR3 DNA reads TGTGCCAGCAGCGTACTCCGGGACAGTTACTCCTACGAGCAGTACTTC. Its translation: CASSVLRDSYSYEQYF.

The chain links TRBV18 to TRBJ2-1; the match to TRBD2 covers 8 bases. Trimming cost V 3 bases and J 1 base; bases outside gene matches: 2. Germline-derived CDR1 and CDR2 are KGHSH and LQKENI. The CDR3 totals 15 residues. Written as DNA, the CDR3 is TGTGCCAGCTCACCGGCGGGGGGATCCTACAATGAGCAGTTCTTC. It codes for CASSPAGGSYNEQFF.

This chain links TRBV2 with TRBJ1-1; TRBD1 is a possible D gene (5 bases). The CDR3 has 13 amino acids. Germline V gene sequence: CDR1 SNHLY, CDR2 FYNNEI. Trimming took off 6 bases at V and 0 bases at J, with 8 bases between the two ends. CDR3 protein: CASRGEMNTEAFF. Written as DNA, the CDR3 is TGTGCCAGCAGGGGGGAGATGAACACTGAAGCTTTCTTT.

Points on this clone: An end of the junction differs from the germline gene, which may be a read error. The same CDR3 can be traced to other DNA sequences in this sample. V and J are TRBV7-2 and TRBJ2-7; tentatively, D is TRBD1 (5 bases). This CDR3 is 16 amino acids long. Per germline, CDR1 SGHTA and CDR2 FQGNSA. The CDR3 DNA is TGTGCCAGCAGCTTAGGCATTCTTAGGGGCTCTTACGAGCAATACTTC. Translated: CASSLGILRGSYEQYF. Full variable domain (remainder filled in from reference TRBV7-2 and TRBJ2-7): GAGVSQSPSNKVTEKGKDVELRCDPISGHTALYWYRQSLGQGLEFLIYFQGNSAPDKSGLPSDRFSAERTGGSVSTLTIQRTQQEDSAVYLCASSLGILRGSYEQYFGPGTRLTVT.

CDR3 in amino acids: CAWSMGVMNTEAFF. The CDR3 DNA reads TGTGCCTGGAGTATGGGTGTGATGAACACTGAAGCTTTCTTT. J is TRBJ1-1 and V is TRBV30; the D is unclear. Germline V gives CDR1 GTSNPN, CDR2 SVGIG (reference sequence). V was clipped by 2 bases and J by 0 bases, with 10 bases between them. The CDR3 spans 14 residues.

CDR3 sequence reads: CASQGTDRSSYEQYF. DNA for the CDR3: TGTGCCAGCCAAGGCACGGACAGGAGCTCCTACGAGCAGTACTTC. The chain combines TRBV28 with TRBJ2-7; 7 bases line up with TRBD1. The CDR3 is 15 amino acids. The junction had 10 bases not matched to a gene; V was cut back by 8 bases and J by 0 bases. Germline CDR1 is MDHEN and CDR2 is SYDVKM.

This chain joins TRBV21-1 and TRBJ2-1; TRBD2 is the table's D call, not checked against the DNA. TRBV21-1 is shown as a pseudogene. The CDR3 is 11 amino acids. The CDR3 loop is CAVSGGGFQFF. In DNA, the CDR3 is TGTGCCGTCAGTGGGGGAGGGTTCCAGTTCTTC.

Points on this clone: Other DNA sequences from this sample encode an identical CDR3 as well. The rearrangement joins TRBV5-1 to TRBJ2-5, with D possibly matching TRBD2 (5 bases). The CDR3 contains 12 residues. Germline loops: CDR1 SGHRS, CDR2 YFSETQ. V was cut by 4 bases and J by 5 bases, with 9 bases left in between. The CDR3 region has the DNA TGCGCCAGCAGCCGGGAAGGGGAGACCCAGTACTTC. This encodes CASSREGETQYF. Full variable domain (missing parts from reference TRBV5-1 and TRBJ2-5): KAGVTQTPRYLIKTRGQQVTLSCSPISGHRSVSWYQQTPGQGLQFLFEYFSETQRNKGNFPGRFSGRQFSNSRSEMNVSTLELGDSALYLCASSREGETQYFGPGTRLLVL.

The chain employs TRBV2 and TRBJ2-3; perhaps TRBD1 as D (6 bases). In germline, CDR1 is SNHLY, CDR2 FYNNEI. The CDR3 sequence is 16 residues long. Trimming stripped 2 bases from V and 3 bases from J, with 15 bases between. The CDR3 DNA is TGTGCCAGCAGTGAACAACAGGGTATAAGGACAGATACGCAGTATTTT. Translating gives CASSEQQGIRTDTQYF.

The gene calls are TRBV6-5 and TRBJ2-7, with no clear D. Germline CDR1 is MNHEY and CDR2 is SVGAGI. Between the trimmed V and J ends, which lost 2 bases and 2 bases, there was a span of 16 bases. The CDR3 sequence is 16 residues long. CDR3 DNA sequence: TGTGCCAGCAGTTACGCCCTTTCTAGGATCCCCTACGAGCAGTACTTC. Encoded protein: CASSYALSRIPYEQYF.

This clone showed up just once. The genes are TRBV4-2 and TRBJ1-4; possibly TRBD1 for D (6 bases). Trimming stripped 0 bases from V and 8 bases from J, with 16 bases between. The CDR3 runs 16 residues. Germline V gives CDR1 LGHNA, CDR2 YNFKEQ. CDR3 amino acids: CASSQELRTEKEKLFF. The CDR3, as DNA: TGTGCCAGCAGCCAAGAGCTAAGGACAGAGAAAGAAAAACTGTTTTTT.

Here the CDR3 reads CATGQAGPYNEQFF. CDR3 DNA sequence: TGTGCCACTGGGCAAGCGGGGCCCTACAATGAGCAGTTCTTC. The gene calls are TRBV30 and TRBJ2-1; TRBD2 matches 7 bases. Germline lookup yields CDR1 GTSNPN and CDR2 SVGIG (reference sequence). The CDR3 length is 14 residues. V lost 8 bases to trimming and J lost 2 bases; unmatched junction nucleotides: 9.

V usage is TRBV9 and J usage is TRBJ2-7; 8 bases are shared with TRBD1. Per germline, CDR1 SGDLS and CDR2 YYNGEE. Trimming removed 0 bases from V and 7 bases from J; junction bases left unmatched: 9. This CDR3 region has 15 residues. The CDR3 nucleotides read TGTGCCAGCAGCGTAGTCTCAGGGGGCACGGGAGAGCAGTACTTC. This translates into CASSVVSGGTGEQYF.

This CDR3 is CASGTAYDQPQHF. DNA of the CDR3: TGTGCCAGCGGGACAGCTTACGATCAGCCCCAGCATTTT. The chain is built from TRBV6-5 and TRBJ1-5; 7 positions agree with TRBD1. CDR1 and CDR2 from the germline V gene are MNHEY and SVGAGI. Unmatched junction bases numbered 6, after V lost 8 bases and J lost 5 bases. The CDR3 spans 13 residues.

The chain joins TRBV6-5 to TRBJ2-2; TRBD2 might be the D (5 bases). Looked up from germline, CDR1 is MNHEY and CDR2 is SVGAGI. V lost 2 bases to trimming and J lost 5 bases, with 12 bases between them. The CDR3 extends over 15 amino acids. In DNA, the CDR3 is TGTGCCAGCAGTTACCGGGTCCCGGGGACCGGGGAGCTGTTTTTT. It codes for CASSYRVPGTGELFF.

CDR3 nucleotide sequence: TGTGCCAGCAGCTTAGATAGTGTCGGAGTAGCTCGCGAGCAGTACTTC. Protein: CASSLDSVGVAREQYF. The V and J genes are TRBV11-2 and TRBJ2-7; D gene uncertain. This CDR3 spans 16 amino acids. Trimming stripped 0 bases from V and 6 bases from J, with 18 bases between. Germline V CDR1 and CDR2: SGHAT, FQNNGV.

The chain joins TRBV19 to TRBJ2-5; TRBD2 aligns across 9 bases. The V and J ends lost 8 bases and 2 bases, in that order; junction bases with no gene match: 6. There are 14 residues in the CDR3. The germline CDR1 and CDR2 sequences are LNHDA and SQIVND (reference sequence). The CDR3 coding sequence is TGTGCCAGTGCGGAGCGGGGGGTGCAAGAGACCCAGTACTTC. Amino acids: CASAERGVQETQYF.

This clone was observed a handful of times. The chain carries TRBV5-4 and TRBJ1-4; D remains ambiguous. In germline, CDR1 is SGHNT, CDR2 YYREEE (reference sequence). The CDR3 totals 16 residues. V was cut by 0 bases and J by 1 base, with 10 bases left in between. Here the CDR3 DNA reads TGTGCCAGCAGCTTGGGAGGCGTGAGAACTAATGAAAAACTGTTTTTT. Translated, it gives CASSLGGVRTNEKLFF.

CDR3 sequence: CASSLELAGAVSGANVLTF. Written as DNA, the CDR3 is TGTGCCAGCAGCTTGGAACTAGCGGGGGCCGTCTCTGGGGCCAACGTCCTGACTTTC. This sequence joins TRBV5-6 and TRBJ2-6; 11 nucleotides line up with TRBD2. This CDR3 has 19 residues. Germline V gives CDR1 SGHDT, CDR2 YYEEEE. J gave up 0 bases and V 0 bases, and 5 bases lay outside the gene matches.

This clone has only one observation. J is TRBJ2-5 and V is TRBV5-5, with a weak D call TRBD1 (5 bases). Trimming left V 0 bases short and J 5 bases short, with 11 bases between. CDR1 SGHKS and CDR2 YYEKEE come from the germline V gene (reference sequence). CDR3 length: 14 amino acids. In DNA, the CDR3 is TGTGCCAGCAGCTTGGGACAGCTGGGGGAGACCCAGTACTTC. The encoded protein is CASSLGQLGETQYF.

CDR3 protein: CASSVGYRGDTEAFF. CDR3 in DNA: TGTGCCAGCAGCGTAGGATACAGGGGGGACACTGAAGCTTTCTTT. V gene TRBV9 combines with J gene TRBJ1-1; TRBD1 agrees at 8 bases. Germline V CDR1 and CDR2: SGDLS, YYNGEE. With 0 bases clipped from V and 3 bases from J, the junction kept 4 bases outside the gene matches. The CDR3 consists of 15 residues.

J is TRBJ2-5 and V is TRBV5-1, with TRBD2 as a possible D gene (7 bases). The CDR3 length is 16 residues. From germline, CDR1 is SGHRS and CDR2 YFSETQ. V gave up 0 bases and J gave up 4 bases, with 16 bases separating them. As DNA, the CDR3 is TGCGCCAGCAGCTTGGCGGCGCCAAGGGGGGGAGAGACCCAGTACTTC. The encoded protein is CASSLAAPRGGETQYF.

The rearrangement links TRBV7-8 to TRBJ2-7; D perhaps matches TRBD2 (5 bases). Germline V gene lookup returns CDR1 SGHVS and CDR2 FQNEAQ. CDR3 length: 15 residues. V was trimmed by 5 bases and J by 4 bases, leaving 18 bases between them. This CDR3 is CASSPRLAGQYEQYF. The CDR3 region has the DNA TGTGCCAGCAGCCCCCGTCTGGCGGGCCAGTACGAGCAGTACTTC.

This chain uses TRBV25-1 with TRBJ2-7, with 13 bases matching TRBD2. This CDR3 region has 18 residues. CDR1 MGHDK and CDR2 SYGVNS come from the germline V gene. Trimming cost V 5 bases and J 7 bases; bases outside gene matches: 17. CDR3 DNA: TGTGCCAGCAGTCCAACTAGCGGGAGGGCCATCGGGGGGGATGAGCAGTACTTC. It encodes CASSPTSGRAIGGDEQYF.

The rearrangement uses TRBV6-5 and TRBJ2-3; D gene ambiguous. Germline V gene data show CDR1 as MNHEY and CDR2 as SVGAGI. The CDR3 is 15 amino acids. Deletions cut 2 bases from V and 1 base from J, with 10 bases between. CDR3 bases: TGTGCCAGCAGTTACGGGTTAAGCGGCACAGATACGCAGTATTTT. Protein sequence: CASSYGLSGTDTQYF.

The rearrangement links TRBV25-1 to TRBJ1-2, with 8 bases identical to TRBD1. Trimming took 6 bases from V and 1 from J; bases not matched to a gene: 4. The CDR3 totals 14 residues. From germline, CDR1 is MGHDK and CDR2 SYGVNS. CDR3 bases: TGTGCCAGCAGCCGGACAGGGCGTAACTATGGCTACACCTTC. This encodes CASSRTGRNYGYTF.

This clone was found once. This chain connects TRBV21-1 to TRBJ2-1; TRBD2 is taken as the D call from the table, unchecked against the DNA. TRBV21-1 is tagged as a pseudogene. The length of the CDR3 is 17 residues. CDR3 sequence: CASSPPRTSGGADEQFF. CDR3 DNA sequence: TGTGCCAGCAGCCCCCCCCGGACTAGCGGGGGGGCAGATGAGCAGTTCTTC.

This clone was counted only a few times. The CDR3, as DNA: TGTGCCTGGAGTGGGAGCAATCAGCCCCAGCATTTT. Translation: CAWSGSNQPQHF. The chain recombines TRBV30 with TRBJ1-5; D remains unclear. Trimming removed 1 base from V and 1 base from J, with 2 bases in between. The CDR3 length is 12 residues. Germline V gene data show CDR1 as GTSNPN and CDR2 as SVGIG (reference sequence).

This chain links TRBV5-4 with TRBJ2-1; 11 bases are shared with TRBD2. CDR1 is SGHNT and CDR2 is YYREEE in the germline V gene (reference sequence). The trim removed 5 bases at V and 2 bases at J, leaving 3 bases unmatched. This CDR3 has 15 residues. CDR3 loop: CASSSSGGPYNEQFF. The CDR3 DNA is TGTGCCAGCAGTTCTAGCGGGGGGCCCTACAATGAGCAGTTCTTC.